Below, 17 T cell receptor beta chains from the same sample are listed, as sequenced in a study of cytomegalovirus exposure and HLA in healthy donors. Clones were sequenced by immunoSEQ multiplex PCR, and TCRdb holds only the in-frame ones, with some missing. This sample has 150,000 to 200,000 clones, with over 65% found just once. Input material: PBMCs. All receptors come from a man aged 18 to 29 in good health and CMV-seropositive.

The V and J genes are TRBV4-2 and TRBJ2-1; D is possibly TRBD1 (5 bases). The length of the CDR3 is 14 residues. Germline CDR1 and CDR2: LGHNA and YNFKEQ. Trimming removed 4 bases from V and 6 bases from J, with 13 bases in between. The CDR3 sequence is CASSRGSTGNEQFF. The DNA of the CDR3 is TGTGCCAGCAGCCGGGGCTCTACGGGCAATGAGCAGTTCTTC.

This clone is a singleton in its sample. V and J are TRBV7-9 and TRBJ2-1; 8 bases match TRBD2. The CDR3 extends over 17 amino acids. The ends lost 1 base at V and 7 bases at J; junction bases unmatched: 12. Germline loops: CDR1 SEHNR, CDR2 FQNEAQ (reference sequence). CDR3 DNA sequence: TGTGCCAGCAGCTTAGAACCTGGGACTAGAGGATGGAATGAGCAGTTCTTC. This translates into CASSLEPGTRGWNEQFF.

The V and J genes are TRBV6-4 and TRBJ2-5; TRBD1 agrees at 7 bases. Germline CDR1 is MRHNA and CDR2 is SNTAGT. This CDR3 is 16 amino acids long. The V gene end was trimmed by 2 bases and the J gene end by 0 bases; junction bases not matched to a gene: 6. CDR3 nucleotides: TGTGCCAGCAGTGACCCGACAGGGTATGACCAAGAGACCCAGTACTTC. This translates into CASSDPTGYDQETQYF.

The chain uses TRBV27 and TRBJ1-1; D remains unclear. Germline V CDR1 and CDR2: MNHEY, SMNVEV (reference sequence). V lost 3 bases to trimming and J lost 3 bases, with 11 bases between them. The CDR3 has 14 amino acids. The CDR3 region has the DNA TGTGCCAGCAGTTTTCGGGGTAAGGACACTGAAGCTTTCTTT. As protein: CASSFRGKDTEAFF.

The J gene is TRBJ2-2, the V gene TRBV4-1, with 8 bases lining up with TRBD1. CDR3 size: 17 residues. Germline assignment: CDR1 MGHRA and CDR2 YSYEKL. V trimming: 0 bases; J trimming: 7 bases; junction bases outside the gene matches: 10. As DNA, the CDR3 is TGCGCCAGCAGCCAAGATCGAAGGCAGGGGGCCGTCGGGGAGCTGTTTTTT. It translates to CASSQDRRQGAVGELFF.

This clone was counted a single time. The gene calls are TRBV28 and TRBJ2-7; 7 bases fit TRBD1. Germline V gene sequence: CDR1 MDHEN, CDR2 SYDVKM. Unmatched junction bases numbered 17, after V lost 10 bases and J lost 5 bases. This CDR3 region has 15 residues. CDR3 in DNA: TGTGCCACCTCCATACCATCGACAGGGCAAAACGAGCAGTACTTC. Translated: CATSIPSTGQNEQYF.

The chain is built from TRBV27 and TRBJ2-3; possible D gene TRBD2, 5 bases. Trimming shortened V by 7 bases and J by 6 bases, and 17 bases separated the two germline ends. CDR1 is MNHEY and CDR2 is SMNVEV in the germline V gene (reference sequence). The CDR3 has 14 residues. DNA of the CDR3: TGTGCCAGCAAAGGGAGTTTCCTTAGGGATACGCAGTATTTT. It codes for CASKGSFLRDTQYF.

V is TRBV20-1 and J is TRBJ2-7; no firm D call. Trimming cost V 6 bases and J 4 bases, with 10 bases left between them. This CDR3 region has 11 residues. Germline V gene data show CDR1 as DFQATT and CDR2 as SNEGSKA (reference sequence). CDR3 sequence reads: CSARTAYEQYF. In DNA form, the CDR3 reads TGCAGTGCCCGCACAGCTTACGAGCAGTACTTC.

This CDR3 reads CASRRQGGEKLFF. In nucleotides, the CDR3 is TGTGCCAGCAGGCGGCAGGGGGGAGAAAAACTGTTTTTT. The chain combines TRBV2 with TRBJ1-4; 7 bases are shared with TRBD1. Trimming took 6 bases from V and 8 from J; bases not matched to a gene: 6. Germline assignment: CDR1 SNHLY and CDR2 FYNNEI. The CDR3 covers 13 residues.

The chain joins TRBV28 to TRBJ1-4, with D possibly matching TRBD1 (5 bases). The germline V gene has CDR1 MDHEN and CDR2 SYDVKM. CDR3 length: 14 residues. V dropped 5 bases and J dropped 8 bases, with 15 bases sitting between them. The CDR3, as DNA: TGTGCCAGCAGTCCCGGGGGGATTATGGAAAAACTGTTTTTT. Residues: CASSPGGIMEKLFF.

The V and J genes are TRBV9 and TRBJ2-1; D is possibly TRBD2 (6 bases). Germline V gene lookup returns CDR1 SGDLS and CDR2 YYNGEE. This CDR3 region has 13 residues. Trimming took 6 bases from V and 5 from J, leaving 12 bases between them. In nucleotides, the CDR3 is TGTGCCAGCATCATTAGCGGTAACAATGAGCAGTTCTTC. Protein sequence: CASIISGNNEQFF.

This chain uses TRBV19 with TRBJ2-2; 8 positions agree with TRBD1. Germline-derived CDR1 and CDR2 are LNHDA and SQIVND (reference sequence). This CDR3 region has 14 residues. V was clipped by 7 bases and J by 5 bases; unmatched bases: 6. The DNA for the CDR3 is TGTGCCAGTACCGCAGGGGGCCCAACCGGGGAGCTGTTTTTT. Amino acids: CASTAGGPTGELFF. The variable domain in full, with the rest retrieved from reference TRBV19 and TRBJ2-2, is DGGITQSPKYLFRKEGQNVTLSCEQNLNHDAMYWYRQDPGQGLRLIYYSQIVNDFQKGDIAEGYSVSREKKESFPLTVTSAQKNPTAFYLCASTAGGPTGELFFGEGSRLTVL.

The V gene is TRBV6-6, the J gene TRBJ1-2; D possibly corresponds to TRBD1 (5 bases). The CDR3 extends over 15 amino acids. Trimming took 5 bases from V and 4 from J, leaving 17 bases between them. Germline CDR1 MNHNY, CDR2 SVGAGI (reference sequence). CDR3 amino acids: CASSRDSLSGYGYTF. CDR3 coding DNA: TGTGCCAGCAGTAGGGACTCCTTAAGCGGCTATGGCTACACCTTC.

This chain links TRBV4-1 with TRBJ2-7; TRBD2 matches at 11 bases. CDR3 length: 19 residues. V was pared by 4 bases and J by 4 bases, with 18 bases of the junction left unmatched. Germline CDR1 MGHRA, CDR2 YSYEKL. CDR3 in amino acids: CASSREPSTSGRLGYEQYF. CDR3 bases: TGCGCCAGCAGCCGCGAACCCTCAACTAGCGGGAGACTGGGGTACGAGCAGTACTTC.

This rearrangement joins TRBV5-6 to TRBJ2-1; 9 nucleotides agree with TRBD2. This CDR3 has 15 residues. The ends lost 0 bases at V and 5 bases at J; junction bases unmatched: 3. Germline CDR1 and CDR2: SGHDT and YYEEEE. The CDR3 nucleotides are TGTGCCAGCAGCTTGGGACTAGCGGCAAACAATGAGCAGTTCTTC. Its translation: CASSLGLAANNEQFF.

The CDR3 sequence is CASSLALGADTQYF. DNA for the CDR3: TGCGCCAGCAGCTTGGCCTTGGGAGCAGATACGCAGTATTTT. The chain recombines TRBV5-1 with TRBJ2-3, with D possibly matching TRBD2 (5 bases). The V end lost 0 bases, the J end lost 4 bases, and 9 bases lay between the germline ends. Germline values: CDR1 SGHRS, CDR2 YFSETQ. The CDR3 is 14 amino acids.

The CDR3 nucleotides are TGCAGCGTTCGAGCGTGGGGAGAAGAGACCCAGTACTTC. Its protein product is CSVRAWGEETQYF. The genes are TRBV29-1 and TRBJ2-5, with D maybe TRBD2 (5 bases). Germline lookup yields CDR1 SQVTM and CDR2 ANQGSEA. CDR3 length equals 13 residues. Trimming shortened V by 5 bases and J by 3 bases, and 13 bases separated the two germline ends.